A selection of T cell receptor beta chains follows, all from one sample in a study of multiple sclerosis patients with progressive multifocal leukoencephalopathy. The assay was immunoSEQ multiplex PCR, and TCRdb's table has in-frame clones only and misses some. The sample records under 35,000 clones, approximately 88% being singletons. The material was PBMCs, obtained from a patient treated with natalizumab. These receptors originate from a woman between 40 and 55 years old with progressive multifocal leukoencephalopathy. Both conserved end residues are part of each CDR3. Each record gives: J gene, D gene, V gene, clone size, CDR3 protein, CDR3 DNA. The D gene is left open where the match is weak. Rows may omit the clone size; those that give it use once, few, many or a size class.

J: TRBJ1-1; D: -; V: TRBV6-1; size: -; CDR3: CASSESTDYTEAFF; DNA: TGTGCCAGCAGTGAATCGACAGACTACACTGAAGCTTTCTTT
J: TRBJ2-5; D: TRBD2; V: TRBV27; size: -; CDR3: CASNPGGSNQETQYF; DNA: TGTGCCAGCAACCCCGGCGGGAGTAACCAAGAGACCCAGTACTTC
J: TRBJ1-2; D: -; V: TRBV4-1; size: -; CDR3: CASSQTLLRGPNYGYTF; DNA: TGCGCCAGCAGCCAAACACTCTTAAGGGGCCCTAACTATGGCTACACCTTC
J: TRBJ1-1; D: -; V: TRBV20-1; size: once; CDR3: CSARRDEAFF; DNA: TGCAGTGCTAGGAGGGACGAAGCTTTCTTT
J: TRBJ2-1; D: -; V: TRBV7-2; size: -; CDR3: CASSLAGGPPNEQFF; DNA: TGTGCCAGCAGCTTAGCGGGGGGGCCCCCCAATGAGCAGTTCTTC
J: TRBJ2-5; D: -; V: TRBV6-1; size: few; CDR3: CASSDRVNFQETQYF; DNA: TGTGCCAGCAGTGACAGGGTCAACTTCCAAGAGACCCAGTACTTC
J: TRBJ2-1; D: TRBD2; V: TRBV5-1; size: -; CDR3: CASSLTSGLRHNEQFF; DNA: TGCGCCAGCAGCTTGACTAGCGGGCTTCGCCACAATGAGCAGTTCTTC
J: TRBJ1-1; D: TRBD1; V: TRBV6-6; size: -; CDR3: CASSSGQGPEAFF; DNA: TGTGCCAGCAGTTCTGGACAGGGCCCTGAAGCTTTCTTT
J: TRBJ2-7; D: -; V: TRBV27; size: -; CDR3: CASSSPPSASYEQYF; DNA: TGTGCCAGCAGTTCCCCCCCTAGCGCCTCCTACGAGCAGTACTTC
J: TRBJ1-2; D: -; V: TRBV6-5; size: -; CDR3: CASSYHRGRANYGYTF; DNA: TGTGCCAGCAGTTACCATCGGGGTAGGGCTAACTATGGCTACACCTTC
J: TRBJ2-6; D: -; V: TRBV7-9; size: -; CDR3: CASTGWGANVLTF; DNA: TGTGCCAGCACCGGCTGGGGGGCCAACGTCCTGACTTTC
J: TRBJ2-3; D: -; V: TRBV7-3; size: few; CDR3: CASSLGYFTDTQYF; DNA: TGTGCCAGCAGCTTGGGCTACTTCACAGATACGCAGTATTTT
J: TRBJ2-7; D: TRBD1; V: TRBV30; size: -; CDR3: CAWSPNRGEQYF; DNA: TGTGCCTGGAGTCCGAACAGGGGCGAGCAGTACTTC
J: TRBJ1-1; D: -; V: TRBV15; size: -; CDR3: CATSRGDGDTEAFF; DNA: TGTGCCACCAGCAGAGGGGACGGAGACACTGAAGCTTTCTTT
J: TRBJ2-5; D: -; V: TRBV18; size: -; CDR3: CASSPRGFATQYF; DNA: TGTGCCAGCTCACCTAGAGGGTTTGCGACCCAGTACTTC
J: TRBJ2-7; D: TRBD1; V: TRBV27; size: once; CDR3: CASSFRGDRVSEQYF; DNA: TGTGCCAGCAGTTTCCGCGGGGACAGGGTATCCGAGCAGTACTTC
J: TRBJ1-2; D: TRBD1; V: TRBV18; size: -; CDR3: CASSPDQGAKHYGYTF; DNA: TGTGCCAGCTCGCCAGACCAGGGGGCGAAGCACTATGGCTACACCTTC
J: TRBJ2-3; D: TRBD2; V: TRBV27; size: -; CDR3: CASSSVAGGTDTQYF; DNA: TGTGCCAGCAGTTCCGTAGCGGGGGGCACAGATACGCAGTATTTT
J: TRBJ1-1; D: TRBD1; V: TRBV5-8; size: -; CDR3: CASSLGQGEAFF; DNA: TGTGCCAGCAGCTTGGGACAGGGGGAAGCTTTCTTT
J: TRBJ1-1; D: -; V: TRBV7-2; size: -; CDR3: CASSLVAGGNTEAFF; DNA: TGTGCCAGCAGCTTAGTCGCCGGGGGGAACACTGAAGCTTTCTTT
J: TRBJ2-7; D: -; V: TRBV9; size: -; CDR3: CASSSPRNRYEQYF; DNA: TGTGCCAGCAGCTCCCCCCGGAATCGCTACGAGCAGTACTTC
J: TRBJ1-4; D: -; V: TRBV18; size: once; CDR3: CASSPPDTTNEKLFF; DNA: TGTGCCAGCTCACCACCAGATACAACTAATGAAAAACTGTTTTTT
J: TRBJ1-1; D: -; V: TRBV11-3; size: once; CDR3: CASSFRANTEAFF; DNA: TGTGCCAGCAGCTTCAGGGCCAACACTGAAGCTTTCTTT
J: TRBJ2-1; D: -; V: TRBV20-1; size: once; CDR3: CSARISPEQFF; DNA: TGCAGTGCCCGCATATCCCCGGAGCAGTTCTTC
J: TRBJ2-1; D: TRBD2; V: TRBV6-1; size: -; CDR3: CASSFFLAGDNEQFF; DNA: TGTGCCAGCAGTTTCTTCCTAGCGGGGGACAATGAGCAGTTCTTC
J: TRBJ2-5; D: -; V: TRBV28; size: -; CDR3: CASSSEGLYGGTQYF; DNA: TGTGCCAGCAGTTCCGAGGGCCTCTATGGTGGGACCCAGTACTTC
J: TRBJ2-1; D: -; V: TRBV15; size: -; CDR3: CATSTRDRYNEQFF; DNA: TGTGCCACCAGCACCCGGGACCGCTACAATGAGCAGTTCTTC
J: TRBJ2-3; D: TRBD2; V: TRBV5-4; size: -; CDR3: CASSGASGNTDTQYF; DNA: TGTGCCAGCAGCGGGGCTAGCGGGAACACAGATACGCAGTATTTT
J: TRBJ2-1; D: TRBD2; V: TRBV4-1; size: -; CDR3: CASSQRASVGLAGYNEQFF; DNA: TGCGCCAGCAGCCAACGGGCTAGCGTTGGTCTAGCGGGCTACAATGAGCAGTTCTTC
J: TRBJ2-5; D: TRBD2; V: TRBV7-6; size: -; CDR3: CASSSMATSGTYQETQYF; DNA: TGTGCCAGCAGCTCTATGGCGACTAGCGGGACGTACCAAGAGACCCAGTACTTC
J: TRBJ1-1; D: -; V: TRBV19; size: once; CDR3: CASSPGGDTEAFF; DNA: TGTGCCAGTAGTCCTGGGGGGGACACTGAAGCTTTCTTT
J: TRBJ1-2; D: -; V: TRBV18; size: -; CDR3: CASSPPGQGRRYGYTF; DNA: TGTGCCAGCTCACCACCGGGTCAGGGAAGAAGGTATGGCTACACCTTC
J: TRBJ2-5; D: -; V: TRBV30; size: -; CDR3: CAWSPTIAKETQYF; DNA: TGTGCCTGGAGCCCTACCATCGCTAAAGAGACCCAGTACTTC
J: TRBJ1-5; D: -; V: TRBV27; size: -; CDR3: CASSLSAGPQPQHF; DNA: TGTGCCAGCAGTTTATCGGCAGGCCCCCAGCCCCAGCATTTT
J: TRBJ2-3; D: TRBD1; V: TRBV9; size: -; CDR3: CASSVPGTGAKTDTQYF; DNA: TGTGCCAGCAGCGTACCCGGGACAGGAGCCAAGACAGATACGCAGTATTTT
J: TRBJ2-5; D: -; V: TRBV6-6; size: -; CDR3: CASSTTGIGTQYF; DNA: TGTGCCAGCAGTACGACGGGGATCGGGACCCAGTACTTC
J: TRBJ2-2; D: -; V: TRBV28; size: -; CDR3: CASSFGRDTGELFF; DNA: TGTGCCAGCAGTTTCGGGCGGGACACCGGGGAGCTGTTTTTT
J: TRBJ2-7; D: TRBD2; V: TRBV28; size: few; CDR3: CAIGGGLSYEQYF; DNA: TGTGCCATCGGGGGGGGTCTTTCCTACGAGCAGTACTTC
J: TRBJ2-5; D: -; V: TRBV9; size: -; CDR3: CASSPYRGGETQYF; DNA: TGTGCCAGCAGCCCGTATCGCGGCGGAGAGACCCAGTACTTC
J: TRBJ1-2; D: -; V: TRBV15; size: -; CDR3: CATSRDAANYGYTF; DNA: TGTGCCACCAGCAGAGATGCTGCTAACTATGGCTACACCTTC